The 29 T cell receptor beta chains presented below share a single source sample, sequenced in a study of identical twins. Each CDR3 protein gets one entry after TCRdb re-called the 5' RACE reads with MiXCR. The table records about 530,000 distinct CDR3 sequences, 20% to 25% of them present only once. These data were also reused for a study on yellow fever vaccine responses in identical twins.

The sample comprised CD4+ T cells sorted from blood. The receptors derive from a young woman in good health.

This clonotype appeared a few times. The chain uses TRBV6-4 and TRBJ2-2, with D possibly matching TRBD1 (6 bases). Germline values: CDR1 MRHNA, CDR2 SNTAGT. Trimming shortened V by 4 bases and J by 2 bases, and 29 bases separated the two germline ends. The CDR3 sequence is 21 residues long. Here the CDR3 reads CASSALGAWVAHLPNTGELFF. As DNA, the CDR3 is TGTGCCAGCAGTGCCTTGGGGGCATGGGTAGCTCACCTTCCTAACACCGGGGAGCTGTTTTTT.

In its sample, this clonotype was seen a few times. CDR3 loop: CASSYVGGGRDTIYF. The CDR3 DNA follows: TGTGCCAGCAGTTACGTGGGGGGCGGACGGGACACCATATATTTT. The chain combines TRBV6-5 with TRBJ1-3; the D gene is possibly TRBD1 (6 bases). CDR1 is MNHEY, CDR2 SVGAGI, per germline. CDR3 length: 15 amino acids. The germline V and J ends were trimmed by 2 bases and 8 bases, with 16 bases remaining between them.

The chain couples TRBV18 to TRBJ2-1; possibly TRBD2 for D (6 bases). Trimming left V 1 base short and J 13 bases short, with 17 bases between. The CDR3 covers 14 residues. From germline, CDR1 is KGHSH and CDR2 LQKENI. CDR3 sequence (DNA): TGTGCCAGCTCACCACGGGAGGCGGGATCAAGTCAGTTCTTC. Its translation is CASSPREAGSSQFF.

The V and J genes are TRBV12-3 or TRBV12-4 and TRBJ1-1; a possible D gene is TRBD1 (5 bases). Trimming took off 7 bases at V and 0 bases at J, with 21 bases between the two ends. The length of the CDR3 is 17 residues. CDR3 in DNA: TGTGCCAGCACAACACGGCAGGGCCACGGTATGAACACTGAAGCTTTCTTT. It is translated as CASTTRQGHGMNTEAFF.

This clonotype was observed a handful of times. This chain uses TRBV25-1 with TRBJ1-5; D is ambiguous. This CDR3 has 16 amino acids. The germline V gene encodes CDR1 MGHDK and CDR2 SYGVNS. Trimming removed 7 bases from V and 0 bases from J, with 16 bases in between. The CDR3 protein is CASTPIGRHSNQPQHF. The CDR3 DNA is TGTGCCAGCACCCCGATTGGCAGACATAGCAATCAGCCCCAGCATTTT.

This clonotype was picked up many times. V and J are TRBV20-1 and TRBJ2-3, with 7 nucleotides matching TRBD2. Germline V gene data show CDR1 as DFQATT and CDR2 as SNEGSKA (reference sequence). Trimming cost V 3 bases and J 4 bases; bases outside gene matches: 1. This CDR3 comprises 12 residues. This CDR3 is CSARGGADTQYF. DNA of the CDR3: TGCAGTGCTAGGGGAGGGGCAGATACGCAGTATTTT.

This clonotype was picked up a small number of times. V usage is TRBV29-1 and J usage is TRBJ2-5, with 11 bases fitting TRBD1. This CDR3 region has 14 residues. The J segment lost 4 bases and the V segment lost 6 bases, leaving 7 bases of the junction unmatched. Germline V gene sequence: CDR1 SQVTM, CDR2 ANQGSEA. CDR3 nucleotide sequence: TGCAGCGTCGCAACCGGGACAGGGGGAGAGACCCAGTACTTC. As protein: CSVATGTGGETQYF.

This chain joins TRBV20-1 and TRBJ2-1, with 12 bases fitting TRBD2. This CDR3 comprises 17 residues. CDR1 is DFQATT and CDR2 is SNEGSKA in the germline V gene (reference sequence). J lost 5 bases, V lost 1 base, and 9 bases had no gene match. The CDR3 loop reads CSARGPAGLAGNNEQFF. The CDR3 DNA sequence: TGCAGTGCTAGAGGTCCCGCTGGACTAGCGGGAAACAATGAGCAGTTCTTC.

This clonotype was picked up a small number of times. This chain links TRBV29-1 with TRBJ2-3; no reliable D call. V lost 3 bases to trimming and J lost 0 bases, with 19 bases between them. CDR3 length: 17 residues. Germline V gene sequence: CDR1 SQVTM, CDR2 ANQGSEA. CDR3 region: CSVDPAETQTSTDTQYF. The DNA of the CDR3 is TGCAGCGTTGACCCGGCAGAAACCCAGACTAGCACAGATACGCAGTATTTT.

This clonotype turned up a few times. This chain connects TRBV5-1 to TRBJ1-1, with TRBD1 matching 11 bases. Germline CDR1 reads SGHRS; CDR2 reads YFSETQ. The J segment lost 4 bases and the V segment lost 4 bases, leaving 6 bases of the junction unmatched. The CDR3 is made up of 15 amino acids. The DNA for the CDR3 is TGCGCCAGCAGCCCCGGGACAGGGGGATCCACTGAAGCTTTCTTT. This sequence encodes CASSPGTGGSTEAFF. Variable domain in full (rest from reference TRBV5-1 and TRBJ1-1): KAGVTQTPRYLIKTRGQQVTLSCSPISGHRSVSWYQQTPGQGLQFLFEYFSETQRNKGNFPGRFSGRQFSNSRSEMNVSTLELGDSALYLCASSPGTGGSTEAFFGQGTRLTVV.

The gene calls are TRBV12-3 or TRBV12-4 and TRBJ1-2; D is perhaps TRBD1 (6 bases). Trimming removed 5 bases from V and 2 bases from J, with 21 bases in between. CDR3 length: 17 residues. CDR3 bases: TGTGCCAGCAGTCCACAGGGTACTGTTTTGGCCAACTATGGCTACACCTTC. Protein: CASSPQGTVLANYGYTF.

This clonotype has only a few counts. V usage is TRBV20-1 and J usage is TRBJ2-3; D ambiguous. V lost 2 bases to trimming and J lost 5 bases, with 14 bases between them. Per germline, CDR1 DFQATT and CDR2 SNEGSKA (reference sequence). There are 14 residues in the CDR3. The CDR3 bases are TGCAGTGCTAGACTCCTTAAGACCCAAGATACGCAGTATTTT. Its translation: CSARLLKTQDTQYF.

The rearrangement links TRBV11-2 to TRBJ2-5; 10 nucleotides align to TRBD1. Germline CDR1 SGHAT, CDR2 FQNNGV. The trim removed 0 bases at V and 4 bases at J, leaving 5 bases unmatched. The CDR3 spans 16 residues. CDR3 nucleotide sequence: TGTGCCAGCAGCTTAGATCGGGGGACAGGGGCAGAGACCCAGTACTTC. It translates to CASSLDRGTGAETQYF.

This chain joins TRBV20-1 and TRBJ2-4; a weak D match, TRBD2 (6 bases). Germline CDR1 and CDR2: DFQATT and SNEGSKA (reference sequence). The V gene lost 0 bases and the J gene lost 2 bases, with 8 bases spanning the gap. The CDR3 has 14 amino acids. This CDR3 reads CSARDGGPKNIQYF. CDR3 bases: TGCAGTGCTAGAGATGGAGGGCCCAAAAACATTCAGTACTTC.

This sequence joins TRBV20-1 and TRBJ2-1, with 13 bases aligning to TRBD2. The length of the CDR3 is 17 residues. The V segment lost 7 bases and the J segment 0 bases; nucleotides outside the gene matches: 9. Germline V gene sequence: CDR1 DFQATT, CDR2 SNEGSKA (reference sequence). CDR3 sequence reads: CSVAGLAGRSSYNEQFF. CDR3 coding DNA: TGCAGTGTCGCGGGACTAGCGGGGAGGAGCTCCTACAATGAGCAGTTCTTC.

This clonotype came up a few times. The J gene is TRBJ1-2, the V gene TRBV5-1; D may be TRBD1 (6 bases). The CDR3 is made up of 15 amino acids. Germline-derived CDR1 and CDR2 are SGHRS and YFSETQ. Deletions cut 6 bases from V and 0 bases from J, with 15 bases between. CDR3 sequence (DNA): TGCGCCAGCACCTACGACAGGCCAGCTAACTATGGCTACACCTTC. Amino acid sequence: CASTYDRPANYGYTF. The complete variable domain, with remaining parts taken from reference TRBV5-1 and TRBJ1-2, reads KAGVTQTPRYLIKTRGQQVTLSCSPISGHRSVSWYQQTPGQGLQFLFEYFSETQRNKGNFPGRFSGRQFSNSRSEMNVSTLELGDSALYLCASTYDRPANYGYTFGSGTRLTVV.

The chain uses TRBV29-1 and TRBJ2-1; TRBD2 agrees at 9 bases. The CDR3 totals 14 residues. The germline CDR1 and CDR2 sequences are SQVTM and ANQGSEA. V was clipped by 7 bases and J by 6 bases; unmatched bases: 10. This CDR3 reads CSASPGTSRNEQFF. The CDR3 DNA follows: TGCAGCGCCTCTCCCGGGACTAGCCGCAATGAGCAGTTCTTC.

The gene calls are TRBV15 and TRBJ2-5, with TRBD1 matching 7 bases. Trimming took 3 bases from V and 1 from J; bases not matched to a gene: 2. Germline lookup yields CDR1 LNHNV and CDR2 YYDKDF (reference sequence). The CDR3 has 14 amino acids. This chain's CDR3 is CATSRGDSQETQYF. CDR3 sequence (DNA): TGTGCCACCAGCAGGGGGGACAGCCAAGAGACCCAGTACTTC. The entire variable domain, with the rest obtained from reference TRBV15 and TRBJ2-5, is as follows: DAMVIQNPRYQVTQFGKPVTLSCSQTLNHNVMYWYQQKSSQAPKLLFHYYDKDFNNEADTPDNFQSRRPNTSFCFLDIRSPGLGDTAMYLCATSRGDSQETQYFGPGTRLLVL.

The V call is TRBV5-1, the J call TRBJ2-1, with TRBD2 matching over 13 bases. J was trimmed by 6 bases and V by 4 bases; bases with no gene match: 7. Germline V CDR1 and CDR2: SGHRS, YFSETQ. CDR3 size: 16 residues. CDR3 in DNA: TGCGCCAGCAGCCACGCACTAGCGGGAGGGGGCAATGAGCAGTTCTTC. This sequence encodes CASSHALAGGGNEQFF. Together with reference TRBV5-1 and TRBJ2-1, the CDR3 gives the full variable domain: KAGVTQTPRYLIKTRGQQVTLSCSPISGHRSVSWYQQTPGQGLQFLFEYFSETQRNKGNFPGRFSGRQFSNSRSEMNVSTLELGDSALYLCASSHALAGGGNEQFFGPGTRLTVL.

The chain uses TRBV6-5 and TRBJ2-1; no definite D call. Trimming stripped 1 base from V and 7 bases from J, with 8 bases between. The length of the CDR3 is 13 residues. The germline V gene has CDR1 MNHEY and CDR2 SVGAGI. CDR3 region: CASSYFGSNEQFF. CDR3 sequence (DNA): TGTGCCAGCAGTTACTTTGGCTCTAATGAGCAGTTCTTC.

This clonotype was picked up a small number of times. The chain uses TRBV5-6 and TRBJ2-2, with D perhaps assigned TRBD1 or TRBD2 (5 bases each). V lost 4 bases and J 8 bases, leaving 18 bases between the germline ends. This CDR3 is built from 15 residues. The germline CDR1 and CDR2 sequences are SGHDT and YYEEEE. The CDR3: CASSPMGRAAGELFF. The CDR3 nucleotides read TGTGCCAGCAGCCCTATGGGACGGGCGGCGGGGGAGCTGTTTTTT. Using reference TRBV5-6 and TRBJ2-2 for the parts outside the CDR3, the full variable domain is DAGVTQSPTHLIKTRGQQVTLRCSPKSGHDTVSWYQQALGQGPQFIFQYYEEEERQRGNFPDRFSGHQFPNYSSELNVNALLLGDSALYLCASSPMGRAAGELFFGEGSRLTVL.

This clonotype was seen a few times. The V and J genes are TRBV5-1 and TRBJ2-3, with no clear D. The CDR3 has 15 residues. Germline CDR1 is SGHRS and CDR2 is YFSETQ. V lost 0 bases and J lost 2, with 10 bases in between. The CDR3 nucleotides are TGCGCCAGCAGCTTGGCTGGCGATAACACAGATACGCAGTATTTT. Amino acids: CASSLAGDNTDTQYF.

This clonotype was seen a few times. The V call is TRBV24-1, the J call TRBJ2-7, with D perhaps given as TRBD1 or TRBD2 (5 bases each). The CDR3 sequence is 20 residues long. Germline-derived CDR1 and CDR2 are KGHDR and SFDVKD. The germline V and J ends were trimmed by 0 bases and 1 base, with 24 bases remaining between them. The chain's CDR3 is CATSDLSLWGRPFSSYEQYV. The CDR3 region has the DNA TGTGCCACCAGTGATTTGTCCCTTTGGGGACGGCCCTTTTCTTCCTACGAGCAGTACGTC.

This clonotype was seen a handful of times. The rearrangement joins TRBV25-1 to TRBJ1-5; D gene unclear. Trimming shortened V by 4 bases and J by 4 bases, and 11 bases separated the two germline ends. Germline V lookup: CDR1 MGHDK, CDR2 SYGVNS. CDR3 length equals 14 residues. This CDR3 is CASSASRKNQPQHF. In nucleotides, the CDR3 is TGTGCCAGCAGTGCCAGTCGAAAAAATCAGCCCCAGCATTTT. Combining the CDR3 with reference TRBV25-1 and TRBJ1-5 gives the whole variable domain EADIYQTPRYLVIGTGKKITLECSQTMGHDKMYWYQQDPGMELHLIHYSYGVNSTEKGDLSSESTVSRIRTEHFPLTLESARPSHTSQYLCASSASRKNQPQHFGDGTRLSIL.

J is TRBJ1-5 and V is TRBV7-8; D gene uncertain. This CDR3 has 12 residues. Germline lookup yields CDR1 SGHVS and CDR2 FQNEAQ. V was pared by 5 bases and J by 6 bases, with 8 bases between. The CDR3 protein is CASSRSGQPQHF. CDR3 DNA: TGTGCCAGCAGCAGAAGTGGTCAGCCCCAGCATTTT.

DNA of the CDR3: TGTGCCAGCAGGGGACCGGGACAGGGTCTAAATCAGCCCCAGCATTTT. This codes for CASRGPGQGLNQPQHF. V usage is TRBV12-3 or TRBV12-4 and J usage is TRBJ1-5, with 9 bases matching TRBD1. The CDR3 spans 16 residues. V was clipped by 6 bases and J by 4 bases; unmatched bases: 10.

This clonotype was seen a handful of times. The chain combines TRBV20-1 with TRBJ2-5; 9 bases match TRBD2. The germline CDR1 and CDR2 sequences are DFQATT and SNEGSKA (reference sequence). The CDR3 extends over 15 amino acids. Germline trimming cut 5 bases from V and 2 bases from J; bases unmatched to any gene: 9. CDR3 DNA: TGCAGTGCTTCCCCCGTTCTAGCGGGACAAGAGACCCAGTACTTC. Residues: CSASPVLAGQETQYF.

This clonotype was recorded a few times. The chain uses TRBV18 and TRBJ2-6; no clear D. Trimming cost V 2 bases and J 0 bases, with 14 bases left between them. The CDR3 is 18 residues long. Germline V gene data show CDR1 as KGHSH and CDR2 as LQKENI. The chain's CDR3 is CASSPAGQPYSGANVLTF. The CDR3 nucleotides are TGTGCCAGCTCACCAGCTGGGCAGCCCTACTCTGGGGCCAACGTCCTGACTTTC.

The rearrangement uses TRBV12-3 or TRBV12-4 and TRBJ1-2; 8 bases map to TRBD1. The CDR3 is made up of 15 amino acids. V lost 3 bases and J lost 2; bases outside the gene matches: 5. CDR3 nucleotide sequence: TGTGCCAGCAGTTTGTCAGGGGGCGGAAACTATGGCTACACCTTC. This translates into CASSLSGGGNYGYTF.